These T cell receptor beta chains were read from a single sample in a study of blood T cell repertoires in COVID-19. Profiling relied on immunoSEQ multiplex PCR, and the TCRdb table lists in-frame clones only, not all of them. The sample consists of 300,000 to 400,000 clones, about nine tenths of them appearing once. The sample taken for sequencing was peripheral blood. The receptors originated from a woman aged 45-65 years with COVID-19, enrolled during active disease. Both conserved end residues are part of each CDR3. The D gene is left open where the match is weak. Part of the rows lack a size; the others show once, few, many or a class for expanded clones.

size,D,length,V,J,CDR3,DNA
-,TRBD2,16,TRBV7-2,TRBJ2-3,CASSRGLAGAFDTQYF,TGTGCCAGCAGCCGGGGACTAGCGGGAGCCTTCGATACGCAGTATTTT
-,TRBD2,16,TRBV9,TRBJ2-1,CASSPTSGSSYNEQFF,TGTGCCAGCAGCCCCACTAGCGGGAGCTCCTACAATGAGCAGTTCTTC
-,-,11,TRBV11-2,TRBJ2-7,CASSSLLVQYF,TGTGCCAGCAGCAGCCTCCTGGTGCAGTACTTC
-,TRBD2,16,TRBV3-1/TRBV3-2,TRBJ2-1,CASSQSSGGRRNEQFF,TGTGCCAGCAGCCAATCATCGGGAGGAAGGAGAAATGAGCAGTTCTTC
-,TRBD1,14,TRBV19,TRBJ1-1,CASSTGQGELEAFF,TGTGCCAGTAGTACGGGACAGGGCGAACTTGAAGCTTTCTTT
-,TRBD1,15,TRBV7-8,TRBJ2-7,CASSVRDSGFYEPYF,TGTGCCAGCAGCGTCCGGGACAGTGGCTTCTATGAGCCGTACTTC
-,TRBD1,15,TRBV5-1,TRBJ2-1,CASSSRDRGDNEQFF,TGCGCCAGCAGCTCCCGGGACAGGGGAGACAATGAGCAGTTCTTC
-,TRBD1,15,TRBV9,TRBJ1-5,CASNRDSEGNQPQHF,TGTGCCAGCAACCGGGACAGCGAGGGCAATCAGCCCCAGCATTTT
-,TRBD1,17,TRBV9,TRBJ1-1,CASSAYPGTGFITEAFF,TGTGCCAGCAGCGCATACCCCGGGACAGGGTTTATCACTGAAGCTTTCTTT
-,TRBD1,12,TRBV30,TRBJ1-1,CAWSQGGTEAFF,TGTGCCTGGAGCCAGGGGGGCACTGAAGCTTTCTTT
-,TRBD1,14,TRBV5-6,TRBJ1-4,CASSFGTGHEKLFF,TGTGCCAGCAGCTTCGGGACAGGGCATGAAAAACTGTTTTTT
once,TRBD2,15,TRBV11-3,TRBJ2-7,CASSLLRTSDHEQYF,TGTGCCAGCAGTTTATTAAGGACTAGCGACCACGAGCAGTACTTC
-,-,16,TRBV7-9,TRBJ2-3,CASSLAGTESTDTQYF,TGTGCCAGCAGCCTGGCGGGTACAGAGAGCACAGATACGCAGTATTTT
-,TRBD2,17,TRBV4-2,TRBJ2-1,CASSQDLGSGRINEQFF,TGTGCCAGCAGCCAAGATCTTGGTAGCGGGAGAATCAATGAGCAGTTCTTC
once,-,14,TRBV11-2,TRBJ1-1,CASSLRGGGTEAFF,TGTGCCAGCAGCCTCAGAGGGGGGGGGACTGAAGCTTTCTTT
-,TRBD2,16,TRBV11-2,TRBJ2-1,CASSSFSGRAYNEQFF,TGTGCCAGCAGCTCGTTTAGCGGGAGGGCATACAATGAGCAGTTCTTC
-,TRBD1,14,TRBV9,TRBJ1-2,CASSAEQGAEGYTF,TGTGCCAGCAGCGCCGAACAGGGGGCGGAAGGCTACACCTTC
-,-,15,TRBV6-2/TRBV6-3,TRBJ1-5,CASSDGGFLNQPQHF,TGTGCCAGCAGTGACGGGGGTTTCCTCAATCAGCCCCAGCATTTT
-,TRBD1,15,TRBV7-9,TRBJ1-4,CASSVRGTGHEKLFF,TGTGCCAGCAGCGTAAGAGGGACAGGGCATGAAAAACTGTTTTTT
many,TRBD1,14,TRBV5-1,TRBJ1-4,CASARGQGSEKLFF,TGCGCCAGCGCCAGGGGACAGGGGAGCGAAAAACTGTTTTTT
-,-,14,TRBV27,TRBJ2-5,CASTPQGNQETQYF,TGTGCCAGCACCCCTCAGGGAAATCAAGAGACCCAGTACTTC
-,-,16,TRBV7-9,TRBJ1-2,CASSLVWGRGSDGYTF,TGTGCCAGCAGCTTAGTTTGGGGCAGGGGAAGCGACGGCTACACCTTC
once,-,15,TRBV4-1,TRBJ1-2,CASSQDPGGLYGYTF,TGCGCCAGCAGCCAAGATCCTGGAGGGCTCTATGGCTACACCTTC
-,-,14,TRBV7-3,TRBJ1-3,CASSLGSSGNTIYF,TGTGCCAGCAGCTTAGGGAGCTCTGGAAACACCATATATTTT
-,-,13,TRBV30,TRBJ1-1,CAWSLRADTEAFF,TGTGCCTGGAGTCTCAGGGCGGACACTGAAGCTTTCTTT
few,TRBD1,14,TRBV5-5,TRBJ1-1,CASSLGGQGIEAFF,TGTGCCAGCAGCTTGGGGGGACAGGGTATAGAGGCTTTCTTT